These T cell receptor beta chains were read from a single sample in a study of T cell changes during pregnancy in multiple sclerosis. Clones were sequenced by immunoSEQ multiplex PCR, and TCRdb holds only the in-frame ones, with some missing. Seen here are 20,000 to 25,000 clones, roughly 90% observed once, and the top ten hold under 8%. Sequenced material: CD8+ T cells from peripheral blood mononuclear cells, taken in the first trimester of pregnancy. These receptors were collected from a female donor with multiple sclerosis, enrolled in a pregnancy study. Both conserved end residues are part of each CDR3. D genes are given only for firm matches. Expanded clones are given a class, and other clones once, few, many or no size at all.

v_call	clone_size	j_call	d_call	cdr3_nt	cdr3_aa
TRBV27	-	TRBJ2-2	TRBD2	TGTGCCAGCAGTTTATACTCTTACTCTCGGACTAGCGGGATCACCGGGGAGCTGTTTTTT	CASSLYSYSRTSGITGELFF
TRBV14	-	TRBJ1-3	-	TGTGCCAGCAGCCAAGGGACAGCTGGAAACACCATATATTTT	CASSQGTAGNTIYF
TRBV4-3	-	TRBJ2-3	TRBD2	TGCGCCAGCAGCCAAGAGTTAACTAGCGCGCAGTATTTT	CASSQELTSAQYF
TRBV7-9	-	TRBJ2-1	TRBD1	TGTGCCAGCAGCTACGCCCGGGACAGGGAGTTCTTC	CASSYARDREFF
TRBV6-5	-	TRBJ2-7	TRBD2	TGTGCCAGCAGTCCACTAGCGGGAGCCTACGAGCAGTACTTC	CASSPLAGAYEQYF
TRBV7-9	-	TRBJ2-3	TRBD2	TGTGCCAGCATCGACTTAGGGCGGGAGGGGCCCGGGGGCACAGATACGCAGTATTTT	CASIDLGREGPGGTDTQYF
TRBV28	once	TRBJ2-2	-	TGTGCCAGCAGTTTACCAACCCTCGGACTACCGAACACCGGGGAGCTGTTTTTT	CASSLPTLGLPNTGELFF
TRBV9	-	TRBJ1-1	-	TGTGCCAGCAGCGTAGCCCTCACAGGTTCCTTGAACACTGAAGCTTTCTTT	CASSVALTGSLNTEAFF
TRBV4-3	medium-sized	TRBJ2-3	TRBD1	TGCGCCAGCAGCCAAGATTTAGGGGGCTCGGGCACAGATACGCAGTATTTT	CASSQDLGGSGTDTQYF
TRBV11-3	-	TRBJ1-3	-	TGTGCCAGCAGCCCTCGAGAGTCTGGAAACACCATATATTTT	CASSPRESGNTIYF
TRBV29-1	-	TRBJ2-7	TRBD2	TGCAGCGTTCAACTAGCGTCAACCTACGAGCAGTACTTC	CSVQLASTYEQYF
TRBV7-8	-	TRBJ2-7	TRBD2	TGTGCCAGCAGCTTTTCGCTGGGACTAGCGGGAGGGTTTCCACGATCCTACGAGCAGTACTTC	CASSFSLGLAGGFPRSYEQYF
TRBV9	-	TRBJ2-7	-	TGTGCCAGCAGCGTAGGGACAGACTCCTACGAGCAGTACTTC	CASSVGTDSYEQYF
TRBV11-1	-	TRBJ2-7	TRBD1	TGTGCCAGCAGCCACAGACAGGGGGCCTACGAGCAGTACTTC	CASSHRQGAYEQYF
TRBV29-1	once	TRBJ2-5	TRBD2	TGCAGCGTTGAAGTGTTGCGGGAGGCGGGGGAGACCCAGTACTTC	CSVEVLREAGETQYF
TRBV6-4	-	TRBJ2-3	TRBD2	TGTGCCAGCAGTGCTAGCGGAGGTTCCACAGATACGCAGTATTTT	CASSASGGSTDTQYF
TRBV19	-	TRBJ2-7	TRBD2	TGTGCTAGCGGGGACTCCTACGAGCAGTACTTC	CASGDSYEQYF
TRBV7-2	-	TRBJ2-3	-	TGTGCCAGCAGCTGGGCAGGAATCACAGATACGCAGTATTTT	CASSWAGITDTQYF
TRBV11-2	-	TRBJ2-7	-	TGTGCCAGCAGCCCGAGCCTTTATTACGAGCAGTACTTC	CASSPSLYYEQYF
TRBV27	-	TRBJ1-5	TRBD1	TGTGCCAGCAGACCGACAGGGGGCAGGAATCAGCCCCAGCATTTT	CASRPTGGRNQPQHF
TRBV27	-	TRBJ2-7	-	TGTGCCAGCAGTCGTGGGCTTACCCCATACGAGCAGTACTTC	CASSRGLTPYEQYF
TRBV11-2	-	TRBJ2-1	TRBD2	TGTGCCAGCAGCCGGGTTGGAGGTGCCCTAGCGGGAGTCGCTCATGAGCAGTTCTTC	CASSRVGGALAGVAHEQFF
TRBV4-2	-	TRBJ2-7	-	TGTGCCAGCAGCCAAGTCCCGGGGGCCTACGAGCAGTACTTC	CASSQVPGAYEQYF
TRBV15	-	TRBJ2-3	TRBD1	TGTGCCACCAGCAGTGAGGGAGTTATGACAGGGGGCACAGATACGCAGTATTTT	CATSSEGVMTGGTDTQYF